A single sample is the source of the 31 T cell receptor beta chains below, sequenced in a study of shared clonotypes between healthy human individuals. CD8 cells classed as naive were CD45RO-negative and positively selected for CCR7, excluding terminally differentiated effector memory CD45RA+ cells. Profiled with immunoSEQ multiplex PCR; TCRdb holds only in-frame clones, not every one. The sample contains about 2.1 million clones, around 93% of which appear only once. The source material was naive CD8+ T cells from PBMCs. Receptors originate from a man aged 18 to 30 in good health. Some clones in this sample may be carry-over from other donors' samples.

This chain joins TRBV11-2 and TRBJ2-1, with 10 bases fitting TRBD2. There are 15 residues in the CDR3. The V gene end was trimmed by 5 bases and the J gene end by 5 bases; junction bases not matched to a gene: 6. CDR1 and CDR2 (germline): SGHAT, FQNNGV. CDR3 in amino acids: CASSPLAGGHNEQFF. The CDR3 region has the DNA TGTGCCAGCAGCCCCTTAGCGGGAGGCCACAATGAGCAGTTCTTC.

The rearrangement uses TRBV7-8 and TRBJ2-7; D unresolved. Germline V CDR1 and CDR2: SGHVS, FQNEAQ. Trimming pared 1 base from V and 5 bases from J, leaving 15 bases between. The CDR3 consists of 15 residues. CDR3 sequence (DNA): TGTGCCAGCAGCTTAGTAACTGGCGGCACAAACGAGCAGTACTTC. Its translation: CASSLVTGGTNEQYF.

The chain joins TRBV9 to TRBJ1-2; D is ambiguous. The CDR3 is made up of 16 amino acids. The ends were cut back, 4 bases at V and 2 bases at J, with 18 bases in the middle. In germline, CDR1 is SGDLS, CDR2 YYNGEE. The CDR3 sequence: CASSHGRNTVNYGYTF. The CDR3 DNA reads TGTGCCAGCAGCCATGGGCGCAATACCGTGAACTATGGCTACACCTTC.

The genes are TRBV6-5 and TRBJ2-1; D gene unclear. This CDR3 comprises 15 residues. Germline CDR1 and CDR2: MNHEY and SVGAGI. The ends were cut back, 2 bases at V and 0 bases at J, with 8 bases in the middle. CDR3 nucleotide sequence: TGTGCCAGCAGTTACAAGGTGAGCTCCTACAATGAGCAGTTCTTC. It encodes CASSYKVSSYNEQFF.

This clone has a single count. CDR3 nucleotides: TGTGCCAGCAGTGGTCCGGGGTTCTATGGCTACACCTTC. Translation gives CASSGPGFYGYTF. The chain uses TRBV2 and TRBJ1-2; D ambiguous. Germline V lookup: CDR1 SNHLY, CDR2 FYNNEI. V lost 4 bases and J 4 bases, leaving 10 bases between the germline ends. The length of the CDR3 is 13 residues.

This clone was detected only a few times. V usage is TRBV27 and J usage is TRBJ1-1, with D possibly matching TRBD1 (5 bases). V was clipped by 2 bases and J by 3 bases, with 7 bases between them. The CDR3 loop spans 13 amino acids. The germline CDR1 and CDR2 sequences are MNHEY and SMNVEV (reference sequence). This chain's CDR3 is CASSLGHHTEAFF. CDR3 sequence (DNA): TGTGCCAGCAGTTTAGGACACCACACTGAAGCTTTCTTT.

The chain has TRBV7-6 and TRBJ2-7; 13 nucleotides agree with TRBD2. V dropped 3 bases and J dropped 2; count of bases not matched to a gene: 4. CDR1 and CDR2 (germline): SGHVS, FNYEAQ. The CDR3 length is 16 residues. CDR3 loop: CASSLGLAGFAYEQYF. CDR3 DNA: TGTGCCAGCAGCTTGGGACTAGCGGGATTCGCCTACGAGCAGTACTTC.

As regards this clone: Different DNA sequences within this sample yield the same CDR3. V is TRBV7-9 and J is TRBJ1-5; D unresolved. There are 12 residues in the CDR3. Germline CDR1 reads SEHNR; CDR2 reads FQNEAQ (reference sequence). Trimming left V 3 bases short and J 4 bases short, with 4 bases between. The CDR3 nucleotides are TGTGCCAGCAGCTTGCAAAATCAGCCCCAGCATTTT. Protein: CASSLQNQPQHF.

This CDR3 is CASSLTPADTEAFF. In DNA, the CDR3 is TGTGCCAGCAGCTTAACCCCCGCGGACACTGAAGCTTTCTTT. The chain uses TRBV7-9 and TRBJ1-1; D uncertain. V gave up 2 bases and J gave up 3 bases, with 10 bases separating them. The CDR3 runs 14 residues. Germline lookup yields CDR1 SEHNR and CDR2 FQNEAQ (reference sequence).

The V and J genes are TRBV7-2 and TRBJ2-5; tentatively, D is TRBD1 or TRBD2 (6 bases each). The CDR3 has 15 amino acids. V lost 0 bases and J lost 5, with 13 bases in between. Germline loops: CDR1 SGHTA, CDR2 FQGNSA. As DNA, the CDR3 is TGTGCCAGCAGCTTAGCGTGGGGGGCACAGGAGACCCAGTACTTC. It is translated as CASSLAWGAQETQYF.

This chain connects TRBV2 to TRBJ2-2; 8 positions match TRBD2. The junction had 7 bases not matched to a gene; V was cut back by 3 bases and J by 4 bases. In germline, CDR1 is SNHLY, CDR2 FYNNEI. The CDR3 has 16 residues. The CDR3 bases are TGTGCCAGCAGTGACGCCGGGACTAGTGCCACCGGGGAGCTGTTTTTT. Translated: CASSDAGTSATGELFF.

This clone occurred a few times. The chain is built from TRBV6-1 and TRBJ1-1; D not resolved. V was cut by 3 bases and J by 0 bases, with 5 bases left in between. This CDR3 is 13 amino acids long. Germline assignment: CDR1 MNHNS and CDR2 SASEGT. Written as DNA, the CDR3 is TGTGCCAGCAGTGATATGTTGAACACTGAAGCTTTCTTT. It encodes CASSDMLNTEAFF.

The table lists this clone with a few counts. The chain links TRBV10-1 to TRBJ1-1; 7 bases align to TRBD1. The germline gives CDR1 WNHNN, CDR2 SYGVQD (reference sequence). This CDR3 contains 12 residues. J lost 9 bases, V lost 10 bases, and 11 bases had no gene match. In nucleotides, the CDR3 is TGCGCCACCCCCGAAGGGGGCCCCCAAGCTTTCTTT. Residues: CATPEGGPQAFF.

The count of this clone is one. The chain recombines TRBV28 with TRBJ1-5, with D maybe TRBD1 (5 bases). The CDR3 spans 17 residues. V was clipped by 6 bases and J by 4 bases, with 22 bases between them. Germline V CDR1 and CDR2: MDHEN, SYDVKM. Here the CDR3 DNA reads TGTGCCAGCAGCGTACACTTAGGCCAGGGCGGAAATCAGCCCCAGCATTTT. Encoded protein: CASSVHLGQGGNQPQHF.

Regarding this clone: At one end, the junction sequence differs from germline, possibly due to a read error. The gene calls are TRBV7-8 and TRBJ2-7, with TRBD1 matching over 7 bases. The CDR3 has 13 residues. CDR1 and CDR2 from the germline V gene are SGHVS and FQNEAQ. The CDR3: CASSQGDYYKQYF. The CDR3 DNA sequence: TGTGCCAGCAGCCAGGGGGATTACTACAAGCAGTACTTC.

This chain links TRBV28 with TRBJ1-2; D is uncertain. Deletions cut 3 bases from V and 5 bases from J, with 10 bases between. Germline CDR1 MDHEN, CDR2 SYDVKM. CDR3 length: 13 amino acids. The CDR3 reads CASSLSADYGYTF. The CDR3 region has the DNA TGTGCCAGCAGTTTGTCGGCAGATTATGGCTACACCTTC.

CDR3 in amino acids: CASSDRLAGTDTQYF. Written as DNA, the CDR3 is TGTGCCAGCAGTGATCGGTTGGCGGGCACAGATACGCAGTATTTT. The J gene is TRBJ2-3, the V gene TRBV2, with unresolved D. Trimming removed 3 bases from V and 1 base from J, with 11 bases in between. The CDR3 runs to 15 residues. The germline V gene encodes CDR1 SNHLY and CDR2 FYNNEI.

This rearrangement joins TRBV6-1 to TRBJ2-3; D could derive from TRBD1 or TRBD2 (6 bases each). The germline gives CDR1 MNHNS, CDR2 SASEGT. Trimming pared 1 base from V and 4 bases from J, leaving 12 bases between. The CDR3 consists of 15 residues. DNA of the CDR3: TGTGCCAGCAGTGAAGAACAGGGACTCGCAGATACGCAGTATTTT. Its translation is CASSEEQGLADTQYF.

The chain carries TRBV7-9 and TRBJ1-5; D possibly corresponds to TRBD1 (6 bases). V shed 6 bases and J shed 3 bases, with 12 bases lying between them. The CDR3 has 14 residues. Looked up from germline, CDR1 is SEHNR and CDR2 is FQNEAQ (reference sequence). CDR3 sequence reads: CASRLQGSNQPQHF. CDR3 DNA sequence: TGTGCCAGCAGACTACAGGGTTCCAATCAGCCCCAGCATTTT.

J is TRBJ2-7 and V is TRBV11-2; no clear D gene. The V gene's germline CDR1 is SGHAT and CDR2 FQNNGV. CDR3 size: 13 residues. Deletions cut 3 bases from V and 4 bases from J, with 10 bases between. The CDR3 DNA sequence: TGTGCCAGCAGCTTGAATCCGAGGTACGAGCAGTACTTC. It translates to CASSLNPRYEQYF. Based on the CDR3 plus reference TRBV11-2 and TRBJ2-7, the full variable domain is EAGVAQSPRYKIIEKRQSVAFWCNPISGHATLYWYQQILGQGPKLLIQFQNNGVVDDSQLPKDRFSAERLKGVDSTLKIQPAKLEDSAVYLCASSLNPRYEQYFGPGTRLTVT.

The genes are TRBV5-1 and TRBJ1-1; maybe TRBD1 (5 bases). The V gene's germline CDR1 is SGHRS and CDR2 YFSETQ. The germline V and J ends were trimmed by 0 bases and 6 bases, with 21 bases remaining between them. CDR3 length: 17 amino acids. The CDR3 DNA reads as TGCGCCAGCAGCTTGGCCGGGTGGGCAGGGCGGCCTCCTGAAGCTTTCTTT. It specifies CASSLAGWAGRPPEAFF.

V is TRBV5-4 and J is TRBJ2-7; D assignment may be TRBD1 or TRBD2 (5 bases each). The CDR3 is 15 amino acids. V was clipped by 4 bases and J by 0 bases, with 14 bases between them. Germline CDR1 and CDR2: SGHNT and YYREEE (reference sequence). CDR3 loop: CASSGMQGASYEQYF. In DNA form, the CDR3 reads TGTGCCAGCAGCGGAATGCAGGGAGCCTCCTACGAGCAGTACTTC. Looking up the rest from reference TRBV5-4 and TRBJ2-7 gives the full variable domain: ETGVTQSPTHLIKTRGQQVTLRCSSQSGHNTVSWYQQALGQGPQFIFQYYREEENGRGNFPPRFSGLQFPNYSSELNVNALELDDSALYLCASSGMQGASYEQYFGPGTRLTVT.

The rearrangement joins TRBV27 to TRBJ1-4; D possibly corresponds to TRBD1 (5 bases). CDR3 length equals 12 residues. V lost 1 base and J lost 12, with 9 bases in between. CDR1 and CDR2 from the germline V gene are MNHEY and SMNVEV (reference sequence). CDR3 in DNA: TGTGCCAGCAGTTTATTGCGGGGGGAACTGTTTTTT. It encodes CASSLLRGELFF.

The rearrangement joins TRBV27 to TRBJ2-3; D unresolved. The CDR3 runs 12 residues. Trimming removed 4 bases at V and 4 bases at J, with 6 bases between. Germline assignment: CDR1 MNHEY and CDR2 SMNVEV (reference sequence). CDR3 amino acids: CASSSIPDTQYF. CDR3 bases: TGTGCCAGCAGTTCTATCCCAGATACGCAGTATTTT.

This clone has more than one count but fewer than ten. CDR3 loop: CASSLRPGSFPNQPQHF. The CDR3, as DNA: TGTGCCAGCAGTCTCCGGCCAGGCTCTTTCCCTAATCAGCCCCAGCATTTT. The chain couples TRBV27 to TRBJ1-5; no clear D. Germline V gene sequence: CDR1 MNHEY, CDR2 SMNVEV (reference sequence). The CDR3 sequence is 17 residues long. V was shortened by 5 bases and J by 4 bases, with 21 bases between the two germline ends.

CDR3 in DNA: TGTGCCAGCAGCTTCATCCCTACCTCCTACAATGAGCAGTTCTTC. Protein product: CASSFIPTSYNEQFF. The chain is built from TRBV5-6 and TRBJ2-1, with D unclear. This CDR3 region has 15 residues. Germline V gene lookup returns CDR1 SGHDT and CDR2 YYEEEE. Trimming shortened V by 2 bases and J by 0 bases, and 9 bases separated the two germline ends.

A note on this clone: Other DNA sequences in the same sample also yield this CDR3. In nucleotides, the CDR3 is TGCGCCAGCAGCTTGGGGCTAGCGGGAGGTAGGGAGCAGTTCTTC. Protein product: CASSLGLAGGREQFF. The chain employs TRBV5-1 and TRBJ2-1; TRBD2 matches 11 bases. Trimming removed 0 bases from V and 10 bases from J; junction bases left unmatched: 6. CDR3 length: 15 residues. Germline CDR1 and CDR2: SGHRS and YFSETQ. Combining the CDR3 with reference TRBV5-1 and TRBJ2-1 gives the whole variable domain KAGVTQTPRYLIKTRGQQVTLSCSPISGHRSVSWYQQTPGQGLQFLFEYFSETQRNKGNFPGRFSGRQFSNSRSEMNVSTLELGDSALYLCASSLGLAGGREQFFGPGTRLTVL.

The chain links TRBV5-5 to TRBJ2-7, with 7 bases identical to TRBD1. CDR1 SGHKS and CDR2 YYEKEE come from the germline V gene (reference sequence). V gave up 3 bases and J gave up 2 bases; unmatched junction bases: 5. The CDR3 has 14 residues. CDR3 DNA sequence: TGTGCCAGCAGCTCCAGAGGACAGGCCTACGAGCAGTACTTC. Protein sequence: CASSSRGQAYEQYF.

The chain is built from TRBV9 and TRBJ2-1; 7 bases fit TRBD2. The CDR3 spans 18 residues. J gave up 10 bases and V 1 base, and 20 bases lay outside the gene matches. The germline V gene has CDR1 SGDLS and CDR2 YYNGEE. Here the CDR3 DNA reads TGTGCCAGCAGCGTAAGGTTATTGGGGGGGAGTCGGTCTAAGGAGCAGTTCTTC. Translated, it gives CASSVRLLGGSRSKEQFF.

The chain uses TRBV5-1 and TRBJ2-7; 7 nucleotides match TRBD1. From germline, CDR1 is SGHRS and CDR2 YFSETQ. The CDR3 loop spans 14 amino acids. Trimming cost V 1 base and J 3 bases; bases outside gene matches: 4. The CDR3 region has the DNA TGCGCCAGCAGCTTGAACAGGGGTATCTACGAGCAGTACTTC. Amino acid sequence: CASSLNRGIYEQYF.

The chain combines TRBV20-1 with TRBJ2-5; D is ambiguous. Per germline, CDR1 DFQATT and CDR2 SNEGSKA (reference sequence). Trimming removed 7 bases from V and 7 bases from J, with 13 bases in between. The CDR3 extends over 11 amino acids. CDR3 region: CSGHRSGTQYF. In DNA form, the CDR3 reads TGCAGTGGTCACCGATCAGGGACCCAGTACTTC.